This T cell receptor (beta chain) was profiled in a study of beta chain features in type 1 diabetes. Study-wide background: There was similarity between patients and healthy donors in age, gender and cell yields. Summed over all samples, the examined sorted cells came to some 99 million. Whole-study results and caveats: Fewer junction insertions and more nucleotide deletions appeared in type 1 diabetes patients. Among patients with Type 1 diabetes, TCRB CDR3s were moderately but significantly shorter in every one of the four CD4+ subsets.

Expressed TCRB transcripts were sequenced because the isolated RNA had all been reverse transcribed beforehand. Profiling relied on immunoSEQ multiplex PCR, and the TCRdb table lists in-frame clones only, not all of them. The sample lists about 120,000 clones, about a sixth occurring once. Cell sorting via CD45RO/CCR7/CD25/CD127/CD95/CD27 was performed to obtain CD4+ naive, central memory, regulatory and stem cell-like memory cells. Trimming took off 3 bases at V and 0 bases at J, with 4 bases between the two ends. Germline lookup yields CDR1 SGHAT and CDR2 FQNNGV. This CDR3 is 13 amino acids long. This clone has more than one count but fewer than ten. Antigen specificity is unknown. The same CDR3 can be traced to other DNA sequences in this sample.

This TCR was sampled from a man between 25 and 39 years old with type 1 diabetes. Input material: central memory CD4+ T cells from blood. The J gene is TRBJ2-3, the V gene TRBV11-2; D unresolved. CDR3 loop: CASSLWSTDTQYF. DNA for the CDR3: TGTGCCAGCAGCTTGTGGAGCACAGATACGCAGTATTTT.